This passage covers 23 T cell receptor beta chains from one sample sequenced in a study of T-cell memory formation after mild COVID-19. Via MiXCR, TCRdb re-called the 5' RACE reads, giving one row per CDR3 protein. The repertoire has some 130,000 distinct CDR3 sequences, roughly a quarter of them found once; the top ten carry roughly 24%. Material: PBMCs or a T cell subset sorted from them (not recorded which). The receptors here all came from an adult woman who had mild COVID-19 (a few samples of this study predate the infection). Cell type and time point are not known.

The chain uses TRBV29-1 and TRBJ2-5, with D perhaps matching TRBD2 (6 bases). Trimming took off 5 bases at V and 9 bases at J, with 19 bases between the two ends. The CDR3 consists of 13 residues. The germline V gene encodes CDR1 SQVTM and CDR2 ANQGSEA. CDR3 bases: TGCAGCGTTATTGGGGCTCCCCCGGGGGCCCAGTACTTC. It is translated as CSVIGAPPGAQYF.

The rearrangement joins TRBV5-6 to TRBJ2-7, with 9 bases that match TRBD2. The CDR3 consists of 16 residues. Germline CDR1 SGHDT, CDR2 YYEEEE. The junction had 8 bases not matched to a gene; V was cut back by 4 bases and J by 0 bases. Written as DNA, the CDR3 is TGTGCCAGCAGCCCCTCTCTAGCGGGGTACTCCTACGAGCAGTACTTC. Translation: CASSPSLAGYSYEQYF.

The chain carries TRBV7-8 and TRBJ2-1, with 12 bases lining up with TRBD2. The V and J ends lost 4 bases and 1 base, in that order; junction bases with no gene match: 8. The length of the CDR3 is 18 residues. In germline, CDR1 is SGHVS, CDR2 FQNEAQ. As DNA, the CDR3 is TGTGCCAGCAGCTCCGGACTAGCGGGGATAGGGTCCTACAATGAGCAGTTCTTC. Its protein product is CASSSGLAGIGSYNEQFF.

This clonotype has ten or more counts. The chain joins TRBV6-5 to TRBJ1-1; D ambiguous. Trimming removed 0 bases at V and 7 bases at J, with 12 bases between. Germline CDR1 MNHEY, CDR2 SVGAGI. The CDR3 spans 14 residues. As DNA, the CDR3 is TGTGCCAGCAGTTACTCGAACGGAGGCTATGAAGCTTTCTTT. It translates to CASSYSNGGYEAFF.

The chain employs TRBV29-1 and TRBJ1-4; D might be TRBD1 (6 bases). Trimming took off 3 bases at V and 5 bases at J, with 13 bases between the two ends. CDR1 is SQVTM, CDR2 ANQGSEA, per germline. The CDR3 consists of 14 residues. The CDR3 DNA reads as TGCAGCGTTGATTCTGGGGGCAAGAATGAAAAACTGTTTTTT. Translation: CSVDSGGKNEKLFF.

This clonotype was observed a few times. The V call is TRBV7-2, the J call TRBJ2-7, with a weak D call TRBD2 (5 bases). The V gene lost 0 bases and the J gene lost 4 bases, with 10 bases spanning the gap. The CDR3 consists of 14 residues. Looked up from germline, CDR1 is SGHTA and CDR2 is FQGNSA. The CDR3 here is CASSLAAGQYEQYF. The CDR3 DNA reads TGTGCCAGCAGCTTAGCGGCGGGCCAATACGAGCAGTACTTC.

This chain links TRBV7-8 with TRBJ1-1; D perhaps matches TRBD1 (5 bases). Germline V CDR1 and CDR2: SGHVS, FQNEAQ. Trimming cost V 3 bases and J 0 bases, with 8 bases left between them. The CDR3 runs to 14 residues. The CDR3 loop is CASSFPGMNTEAFF. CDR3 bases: TGTGCCAGCAGCTTTCCAGGGATGAACACTGAAGCTTTCTTT.

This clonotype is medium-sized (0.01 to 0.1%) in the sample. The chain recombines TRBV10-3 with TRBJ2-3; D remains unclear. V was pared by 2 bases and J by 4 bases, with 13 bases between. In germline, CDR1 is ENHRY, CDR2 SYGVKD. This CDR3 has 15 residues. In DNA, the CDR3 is TGTGCCATCAGTGAGCCGGACCTCCCAGCAGATACGCAGTATTTT. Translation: CAISEPDLPADTQYF.

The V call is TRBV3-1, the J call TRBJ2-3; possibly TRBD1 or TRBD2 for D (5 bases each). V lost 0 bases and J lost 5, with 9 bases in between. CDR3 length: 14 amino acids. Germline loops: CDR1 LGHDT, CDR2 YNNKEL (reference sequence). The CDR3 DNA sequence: TGTGCCAGCAGCCAAGATTGGGGGAGAGATACGCAGTATTTT. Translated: CASSQDWGRDTQYF.

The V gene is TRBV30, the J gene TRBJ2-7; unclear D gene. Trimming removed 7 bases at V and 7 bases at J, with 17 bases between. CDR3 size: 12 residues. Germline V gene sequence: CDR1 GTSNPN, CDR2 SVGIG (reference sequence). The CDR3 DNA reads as TGTGCCTCCCAAGGCGTTAGGACGGAGCAGTACTTC. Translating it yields CASQGVRTEQYF.

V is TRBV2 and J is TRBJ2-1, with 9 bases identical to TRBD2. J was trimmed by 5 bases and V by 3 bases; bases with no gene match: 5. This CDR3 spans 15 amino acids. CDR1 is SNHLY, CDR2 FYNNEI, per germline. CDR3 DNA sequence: TGTGCCAGCAGTGAGCGGGGGGGCCAGCACAATGAGCAGTTCTTC. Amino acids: CASSERGGQHNEQFF. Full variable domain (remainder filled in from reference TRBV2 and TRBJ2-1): EPEVTQTPSHQVTQMGQEVILRCVPISNHLYFYWYRQILGQKVEFLVSFYNNEISEKSEIFDDQFSVERPDGSNFTLKIRSTKLEDSAMYFCASSERGGQHNEQFFGPGTRLTVL.

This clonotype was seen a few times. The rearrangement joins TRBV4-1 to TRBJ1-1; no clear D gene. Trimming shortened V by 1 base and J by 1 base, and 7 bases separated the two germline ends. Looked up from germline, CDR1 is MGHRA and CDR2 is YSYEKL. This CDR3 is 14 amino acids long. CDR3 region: CASSQGLWNTEAFF. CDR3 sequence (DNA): TGCGCCAGCAGCCAAGGGTTATGGAACACTGAAGCTTTCTTT.

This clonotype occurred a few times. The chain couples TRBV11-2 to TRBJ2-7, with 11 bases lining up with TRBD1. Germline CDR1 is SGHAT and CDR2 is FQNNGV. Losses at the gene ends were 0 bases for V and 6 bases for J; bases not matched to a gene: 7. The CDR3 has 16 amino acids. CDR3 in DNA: TGTGCCAGCAGCTTAGATCTAGGACAGGGGGCCAGCGAGCAGTACTTC. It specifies CASSLDLGQGASEQYF.

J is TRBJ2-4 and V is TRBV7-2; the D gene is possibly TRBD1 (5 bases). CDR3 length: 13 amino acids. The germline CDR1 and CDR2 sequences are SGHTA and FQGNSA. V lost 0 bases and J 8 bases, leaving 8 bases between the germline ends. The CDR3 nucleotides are TGTGCCAGCAGCTTAGCGGGGCAGGACATTCAGTACTTC. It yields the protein CASSLAGQDIQYF.

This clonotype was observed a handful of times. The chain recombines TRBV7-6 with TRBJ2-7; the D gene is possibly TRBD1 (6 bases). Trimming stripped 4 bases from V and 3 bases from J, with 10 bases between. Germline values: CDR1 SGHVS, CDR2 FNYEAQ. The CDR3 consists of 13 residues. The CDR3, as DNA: TGTGCCAGCAGCTCGACAGGTATCTACGAGCAGTACTTC. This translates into CASSSTGIYEQYF.

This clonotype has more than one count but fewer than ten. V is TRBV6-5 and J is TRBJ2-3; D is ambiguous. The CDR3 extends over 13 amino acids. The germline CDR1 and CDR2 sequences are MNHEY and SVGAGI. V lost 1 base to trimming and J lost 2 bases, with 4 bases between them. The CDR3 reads CASSYFATDTQYF. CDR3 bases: TGTGCCAGCAGTTACTTCGCCACAGATACGCAGTATTTT.

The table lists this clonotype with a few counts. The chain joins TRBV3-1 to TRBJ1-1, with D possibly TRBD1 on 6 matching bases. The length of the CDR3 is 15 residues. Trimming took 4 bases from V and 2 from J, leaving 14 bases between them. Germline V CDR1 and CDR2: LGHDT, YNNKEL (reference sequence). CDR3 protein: CASSLRGLPNTEAFF. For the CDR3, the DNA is TGTGCCAGCAGCCTGAGGGGGTTACCCAACACTGAAGCTTTCTTT.

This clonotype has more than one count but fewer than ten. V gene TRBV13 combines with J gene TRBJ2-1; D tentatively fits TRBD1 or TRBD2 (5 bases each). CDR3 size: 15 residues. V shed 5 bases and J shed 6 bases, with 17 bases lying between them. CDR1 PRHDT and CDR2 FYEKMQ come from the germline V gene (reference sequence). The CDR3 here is CASSPTGTSGNEQFF. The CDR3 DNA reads TGTGCCAGCAGCCCGACCGGGACGTCCGGCAATGAGCAGTTCTTC.

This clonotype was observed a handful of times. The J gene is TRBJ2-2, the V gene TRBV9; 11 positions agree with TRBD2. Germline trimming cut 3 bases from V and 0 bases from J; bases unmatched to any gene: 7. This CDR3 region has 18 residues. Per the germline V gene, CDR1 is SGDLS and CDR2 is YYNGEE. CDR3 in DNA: TGTGCCAGCAGCGACGGGACTAGCGGATTGGCGAACACCGGGGAGCTGTTTTTT. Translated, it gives CASSDGTSGLANTGELFF.

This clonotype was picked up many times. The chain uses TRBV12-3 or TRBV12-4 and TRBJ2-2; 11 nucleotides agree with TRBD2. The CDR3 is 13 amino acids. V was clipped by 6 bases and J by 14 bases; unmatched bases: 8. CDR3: CASSPSGGSDLFF. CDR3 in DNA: TGTGCCAGCAGCCCTAGCGGGGGGTCTGATCTGTTTTTT.

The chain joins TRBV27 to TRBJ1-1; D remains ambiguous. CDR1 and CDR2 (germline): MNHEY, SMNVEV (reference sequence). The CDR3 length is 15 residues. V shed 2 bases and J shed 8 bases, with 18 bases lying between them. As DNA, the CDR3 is TGTGCCAGCAGTTTAGAGGGATACGGCGGGGTAGAAGCTTTCTTT. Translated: CASSLEGYGGVEAFF.

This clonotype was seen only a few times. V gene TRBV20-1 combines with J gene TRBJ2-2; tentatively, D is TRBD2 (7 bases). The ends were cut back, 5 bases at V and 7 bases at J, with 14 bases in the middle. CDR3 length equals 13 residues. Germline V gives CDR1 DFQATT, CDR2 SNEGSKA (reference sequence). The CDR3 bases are TGCAGTGCTCTCCGGGGGGCAGACGGGGAGCTGTTTTTT. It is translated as CSALRGADGELFF.

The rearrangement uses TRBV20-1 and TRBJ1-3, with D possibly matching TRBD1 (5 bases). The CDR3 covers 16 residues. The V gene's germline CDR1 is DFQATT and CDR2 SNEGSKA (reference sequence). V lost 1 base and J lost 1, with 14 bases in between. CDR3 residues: CSARGPFTGSGNTIYF. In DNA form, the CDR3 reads TGCAGTGCTAGAGGGCCCTTCACAGGATCTGGAAACACCATATATTTT.